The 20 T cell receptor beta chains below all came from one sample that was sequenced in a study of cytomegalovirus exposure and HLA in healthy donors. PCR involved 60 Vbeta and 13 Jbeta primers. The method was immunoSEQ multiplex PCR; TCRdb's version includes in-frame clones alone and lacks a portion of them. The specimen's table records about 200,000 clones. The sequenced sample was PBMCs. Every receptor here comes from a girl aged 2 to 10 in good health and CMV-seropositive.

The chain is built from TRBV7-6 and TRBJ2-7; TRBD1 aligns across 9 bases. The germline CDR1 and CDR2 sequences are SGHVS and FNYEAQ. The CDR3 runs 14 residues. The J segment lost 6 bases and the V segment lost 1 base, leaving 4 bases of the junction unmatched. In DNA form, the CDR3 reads TGTGCCAGCAGCTTAGGATCGGACAGGGGCGAGCAGTACTTC. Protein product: CASSLGSDRGEQYF.

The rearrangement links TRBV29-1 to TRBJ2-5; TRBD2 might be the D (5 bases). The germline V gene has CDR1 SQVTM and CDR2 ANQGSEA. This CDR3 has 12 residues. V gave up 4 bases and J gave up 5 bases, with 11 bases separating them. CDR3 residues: CSVGVALETQYF. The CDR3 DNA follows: TGCAGCGTTGGGGTAGCGTTGGAGACCCAGTACTTC. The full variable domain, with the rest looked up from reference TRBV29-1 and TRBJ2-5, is SAVISQKPSRDICQRGTSLTIQCQVDSQVTMMFWYRQQPGQSLTLIATANQGSEATYESGFVIDKFPISRPNLTFSTLTVSNMSPEDSSIYLCSVGVALETQYFGPGTRLLVL.

The CDR3 spells CASSLGVAGGKGSTDTQYF. The CDR3 nucleotides are TGCGCCAGCAGCTTGGGGGTAGCGGGAGGCAAAGGCTCCACAGATACGCAGTATTTT. This chain uses TRBV5-1 with TRBJ2-3, with 10 positions matching TRBD2. There are 19 residues in the CDR3. V dropped 0 bases and J dropped 2; count of bases not matched to a gene: 12. Germline CDR1 and CDR2: SGHRS and YFSETQ. The variable domain in full, with the rest retrieved from reference TRBV5-1 and TRBJ2-3, is KAGVTQTPRYLIKTRGQQVTLSCSPISGHRSVSWYQQTPGQGLQFLFEYFSETQRNKGNFPGRFSGRQFSNSRSEMNVSTLELGDSALYLCASSLGVAGGKGSTDTQYFGPGTRLTVL.

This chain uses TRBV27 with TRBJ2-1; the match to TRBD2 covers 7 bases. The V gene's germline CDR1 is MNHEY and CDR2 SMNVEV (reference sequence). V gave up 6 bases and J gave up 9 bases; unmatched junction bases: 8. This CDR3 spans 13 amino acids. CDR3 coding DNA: TGTGCCAGCAGCTCGACTAGCCACGGTGAGCAGTTCTTC. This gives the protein CASSSTSHGEQFF.

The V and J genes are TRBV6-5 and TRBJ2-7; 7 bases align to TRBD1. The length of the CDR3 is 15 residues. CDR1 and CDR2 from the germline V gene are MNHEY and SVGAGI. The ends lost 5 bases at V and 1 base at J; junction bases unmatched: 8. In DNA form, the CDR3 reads TGTGCCAGCAGTGTAGGCCTGGGACAGTCCTACGAGCAGTACTTC. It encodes CASSVGLGQSYEQYF.

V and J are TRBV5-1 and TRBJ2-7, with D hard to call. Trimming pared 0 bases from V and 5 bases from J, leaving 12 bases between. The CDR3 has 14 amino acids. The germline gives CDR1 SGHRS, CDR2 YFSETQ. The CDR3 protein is CASSLDSSANEQYF. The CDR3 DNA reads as TGCGCCAGCAGCTTGGACTCCAGCGCGAACGAGCAGTACTTC.

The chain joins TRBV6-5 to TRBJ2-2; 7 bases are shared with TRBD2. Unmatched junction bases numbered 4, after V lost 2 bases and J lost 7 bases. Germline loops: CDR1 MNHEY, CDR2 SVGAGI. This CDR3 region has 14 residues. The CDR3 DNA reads TGTGCCAGCAGTTACACGCGGGGGATCGGGGAGCTGTTTTTT. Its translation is CASSYTRGIGELFF.

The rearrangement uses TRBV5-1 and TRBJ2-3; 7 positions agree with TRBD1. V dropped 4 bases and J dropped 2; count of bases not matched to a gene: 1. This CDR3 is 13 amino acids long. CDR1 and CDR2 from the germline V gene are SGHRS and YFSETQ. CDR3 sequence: CASSQGVTDTQYF. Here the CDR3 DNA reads TGCGCCAGCAGCCAGGGGGTCACAGATACGCAGTATTTT.

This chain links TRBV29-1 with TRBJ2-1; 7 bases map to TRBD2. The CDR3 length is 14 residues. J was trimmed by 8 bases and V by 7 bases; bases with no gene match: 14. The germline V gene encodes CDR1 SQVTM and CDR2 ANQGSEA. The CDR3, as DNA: TGCAGCGCCTCCCGGGACTACCAGCCGTATGAGCAGTTCTTC. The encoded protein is CSASRDYQPYEQFF.

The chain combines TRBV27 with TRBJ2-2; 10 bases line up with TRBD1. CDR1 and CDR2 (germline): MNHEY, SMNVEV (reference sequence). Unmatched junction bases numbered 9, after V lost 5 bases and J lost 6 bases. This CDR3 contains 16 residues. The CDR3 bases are TGTGCCAGCAGTAACACCGGGACAGGGGTTTCCGGGGAGCTGTTTTTT. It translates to CASSNTGTGVSGELFF.

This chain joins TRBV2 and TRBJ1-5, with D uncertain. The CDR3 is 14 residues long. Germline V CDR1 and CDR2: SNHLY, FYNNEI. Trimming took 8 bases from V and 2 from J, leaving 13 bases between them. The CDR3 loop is CASHQEKGNQPQHF. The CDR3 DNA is TGTGCCAGCCACCAGGAAAAGGGCAATCAGCCCCAGCATTTT. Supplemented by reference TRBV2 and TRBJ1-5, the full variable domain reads EPEVTQTPSHQVTQMGQEVILRCVPISNHLYFYWYRQILGQKVEFLVSFYNNEISEKSEIFDDQFSVERPDGSNFTLKIRSTKLEDSAMYFCASHQEKGNQPQHFGDGTRLSIL.

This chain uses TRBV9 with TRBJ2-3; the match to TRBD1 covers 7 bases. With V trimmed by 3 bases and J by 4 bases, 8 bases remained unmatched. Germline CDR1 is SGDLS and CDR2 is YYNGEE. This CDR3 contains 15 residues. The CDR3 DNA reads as TGTGCCAGCAGCGCAACAGGGGAGCCCCCAGATACGCAGTATTTT. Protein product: CASSATGEPPDTQYF. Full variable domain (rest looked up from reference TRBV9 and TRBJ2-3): DSGVTQTPKHLITATGQRVTLRCSPRSGDLSVYWYQQSLDQGLQFLIQYYNGEERAKGNILERFSAQQFPDLHSELNLSSLELGDSALYFCASSATGEPPDTQYFGPGTRLTVL.

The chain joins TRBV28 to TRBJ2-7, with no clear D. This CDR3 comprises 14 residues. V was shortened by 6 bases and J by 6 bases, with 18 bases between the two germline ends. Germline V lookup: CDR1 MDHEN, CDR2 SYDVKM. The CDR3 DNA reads TGTGCCAGCAGCATTTCCTTCGCTAGTGCCGAGCAGTACTTC. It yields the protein CASSISFASAEQYF.

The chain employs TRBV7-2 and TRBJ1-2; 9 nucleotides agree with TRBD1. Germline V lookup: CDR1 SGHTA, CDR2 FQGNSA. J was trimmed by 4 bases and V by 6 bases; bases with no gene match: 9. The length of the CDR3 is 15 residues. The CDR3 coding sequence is TGTGCCAGCAGGGGGGACAGGGCCAACCCCTATGGCTACACCTTC. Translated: CASRGDRANPYGYTF.

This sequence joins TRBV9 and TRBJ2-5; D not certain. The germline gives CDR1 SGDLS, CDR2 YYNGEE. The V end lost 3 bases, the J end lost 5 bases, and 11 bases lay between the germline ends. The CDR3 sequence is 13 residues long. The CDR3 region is CASSEAGPETQYF. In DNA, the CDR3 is TGTGCCAGCAGCGAGGCTGGGCCCGAGACCCAGTACTTC.

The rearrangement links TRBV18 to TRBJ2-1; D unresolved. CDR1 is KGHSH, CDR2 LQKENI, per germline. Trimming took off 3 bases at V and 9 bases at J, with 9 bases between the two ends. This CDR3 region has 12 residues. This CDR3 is CASSPRTSEQFF. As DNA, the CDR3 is TGTGCCAGCTCACCTCGAACAAGTGAGCAGTTCTTC.

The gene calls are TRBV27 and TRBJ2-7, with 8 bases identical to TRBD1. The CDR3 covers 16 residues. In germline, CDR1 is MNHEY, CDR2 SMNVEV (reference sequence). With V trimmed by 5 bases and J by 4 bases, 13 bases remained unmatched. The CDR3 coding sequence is TGTGCCAGCAGTCCGCGTCCCCAGGGGGCCCTTTACGAGCAGTACTTC. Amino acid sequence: CASSPRPQGALYEQYF.

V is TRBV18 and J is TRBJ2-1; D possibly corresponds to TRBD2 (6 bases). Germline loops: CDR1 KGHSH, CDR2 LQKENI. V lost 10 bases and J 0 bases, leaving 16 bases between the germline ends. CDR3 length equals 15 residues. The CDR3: CATAGSASSYNEQFF. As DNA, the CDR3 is TGTGCCACCGCGGGGTCCGCCAGCTCCTACAATGAGCAGTTCTTC.

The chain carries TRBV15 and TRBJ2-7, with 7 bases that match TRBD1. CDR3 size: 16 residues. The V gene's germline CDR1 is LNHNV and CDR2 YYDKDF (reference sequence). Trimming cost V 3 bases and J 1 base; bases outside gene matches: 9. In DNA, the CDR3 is TGTGCCACCAGCAGCTACGGGACAGTCTCTTCCTACGAGCAGTACTTC. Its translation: CATSSYGTVSSYEQYF. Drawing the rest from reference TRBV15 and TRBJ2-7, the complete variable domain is DAMVIQNPRYQVTQFGKPVTLSCSQTLNHNVMYWYQQKSSQAPKLLFHYYDKDFNNEADTPDNFQSRRPNTSFCFLDIRSPGLGDTAMYLCATSSYGTVSSYEQYFGPGTRLTVT.

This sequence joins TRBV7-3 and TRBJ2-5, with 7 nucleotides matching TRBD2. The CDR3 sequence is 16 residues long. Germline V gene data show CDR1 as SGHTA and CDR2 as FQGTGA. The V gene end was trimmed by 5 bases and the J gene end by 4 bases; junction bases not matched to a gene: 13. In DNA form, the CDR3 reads TGTGCCAGCAGCCAAGGTGGCGGGAGTGTGGGAGAGACCCAGTACTTC. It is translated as CASSQGGGSVGETQYF.